Below, 26 T cell receptor beta chains from the same sample are listed, as sequenced in a study of cytotoxic CD8 clonotypes in ibrutinib-treated CLL. The assay was immunoSEQ multiplex PCR, and TCRdb's table has in-frame clones only and misses some. The sample lists about 92,000 clones, 60% to 80% occurring once. Sequenced material: PBMCs, taken after 24 months of ibrutinib treatment. The origin of the receptors is a human donor with chronic lymphocytic leukemia.

The chain links TRBV5-5 to TRBJ2-6; the D call may be TRBD1 or TRBD2 (5 bases each). The CDR3 has 15 amino acids. Germline CDR1 reads SGHKS; CDR2 reads YYEKEE (reference sequence). The V and J ends lost 8 bases and 9 bases respectively, with 21 bases between them. Here the CDR3 DNA reads TGTGCCAGTGCGGGTTCTCTTTTTAGGGGCAACGTCCTGACTTTC. This encodes CASAGSLFRGNVLTF.

This clone turned up a few times. The rearrangement uses TRBV6-1 and TRBJ2-4; possible D gene TRBD1, 5 bases. This CDR3 is built from 13 residues. Per the germline V gene, CDR1 is MNHNS and CDR2 is SASEGT. V was shortened by 4 bases and J by 6 bases, with 10 bases between the two germline ends. In DNA form, the CDR3 reads TGTGCCAGCAGTGTGGGGCCGGGAAACATTCAGTACTTC. Protein product: CASSVGPGNIQYF.

This clone was found a few times. This chain connects TRBV27 to TRBJ1-2; a possible D gene is TRBD1 (6 bases). V lost 0 bases, J lost 0 bases, and 14 bases lay in between. Per germline, CDR1 MNHEY and CDR2 SMNVEV (reference sequence). CDR3 size: 17 residues. The CDR3 region has the DNA TGTGCCAGCAGTTTATCTTTATTTAGGGGGGCTAACTATGGCTACACCTTC. Protein sequence: CASSLSLFRGANYGYTF.

Only one count was recorded for this clone. The J gene is TRBJ2-1, the V gene TRBV25-1; no firm D call. From germline, CDR1 is MGHDK and CDR2 SYGVNS. This CDR3 comprises 16 residues. Trimming cost V 3 bases and J 2 bases, with 14 bases left between them. As DNA, the CDR3 is TGTGCCAGCAGTGATTCCCGGGCCGGCGCCTACAATGAGCAGTTCTTC. Its protein product is CASSDSRAGAYNEQFF. The full variable domain, with the rest looked up from reference TRBV25-1 and TRBJ2-1, is EADIYQTPRYLVIGTGKKITLECSQTMGHDKMYWYQQDPGMELHLIHYSYGVNSTEKGDLSSESTVSRIRTEHFPLTLESARPSHTSQYLCASSDSRAGAYNEQFFGPGTRLTVL.

This sequence joins TRBV7-2 and TRBJ2-5, with D perhaps matching TRBD1 (5 bases). Looked up from germline, CDR1 is SGHTA and CDR2 is FQGNSA. V was pared by 1 base and J by 3 bases, with 9 bases between. The CDR3 is made up of 14 amino acids. Here the CDR3 DNA reads TGTGCCAGCAGCTTAGGGGGCAGGAAAGAGACCCAGTACTTC. Translation gives CASSLGGRKETQYF.

This clone showed up just a few times. The CDR3 reads CASSRQGLHNQPQHF. In nucleotides, the CDR3 is TGTGCCAGCAGCCGACAGGGGCTTCACAATCAGCCCCAGCATTTT. The V gene is TRBV5-8, the J gene TRBJ1-5; TRBD1 matches 8 bases. The germline V gene encodes CDR1 SGHTS and CDR2 YDEGEE. The CDR3 is 15 amino acids. V lost 4 bases and J lost 3; bases outside the gene matches: 6. Full variable domain (missing parts from reference TRBV5-8 and TRBJ1-5): EAGVTQSPTHLIKTRGQQATLRCSPISGHTSVYWYQQALGLGLQFLLWYDEGEERNRGNFPPRFSGRQFPNYSSELNVNALELEDSALYLCASSRQGLHNQPQHFGDGTRLSIL.

J is TRBJ1-1 and V is TRBV6-5; TRBD1 is a possible D gene (6 bases). V lost 0 bases to trimming and J lost 2 bases, with 7 bases between them. CDR1 and CDR2 (germline): MNHEY, SVGAGI. The length of the CDR3 is 14 residues. The CDR3 loop is CASSYSGTNTEAFF. The CDR3 DNA follows: TGTGCCAGCAGTTACTCGGGGACAAACACTGAAGCTTTCTTT.

This chain joins TRBV25-1 and TRBJ2-2; D is possibly TRBD2 (5 bases). CDR3 size: 18 residues. V dropped 2 bases and J dropped 0 bases, with 16 bases sitting between them. Germline values: CDR1 MGHDK, CDR2 SYGVNS. As DNA, the CDR3 is TGTGCCAGCAGTGAAGGGCCCCGGACTTCTGCGAACACCGGGGAGCTGTTTTTT. Translation gives CASSEGPRTSANTGELFF.

This sequence joins TRBV4-1 and TRBJ2-2; the D gene could be TRBD1 or TRBD2 (9 bases each). The CDR3 contains 20 residues. The V gene's germline CDR1 is MGHRA and CDR2 YSYEKL. V was cut by 3 bases and J by 5 bases, with 28 bases left in between. CDR3 in DNA: TGCGCCAGCAGCCAGACGGGACAGGGTGGGCTAGCGGGGAGGACCGGGGAGCTGTTTTTT. As protein: CASSQTGQGGLAGRTGELFF.

The chain links TRBV6-6 to TRBJ1-1; 7 positions match TRBD1. This CDR3 spans 14 amino acids. The trim removed 6 bases at V and 1 base at J, leaving 5 bases unmatched. Looked up from germline, CDR1 is MNHNY and CDR2 is SVGAGI (reference sequence). As DNA, the CDR3 is TGTGCCAGCAGCCCCGGGACAGAGAACACTGAAGCTTTCTTT. Amino acid sequence: CASSPGTENTEAFF.

The chain carries TRBV18 and TRBJ1-2, with a weak D call TRBD1 (5 bases). The germline V and J ends were trimmed by 3 bases and 8 bases, with 16 bases remaining between them. The CDR3 totals 14 residues. In germline, CDR1 is KGHSH, CDR2 LQKENI. The CDR3 region has the DNA TGTGCCAGCTCACCCTCGGCCAGGGCTGGCGGCTACACCTTC. This gives the protein CASSPSARAGGYTF.

The gene calls are TRBV25-1 and TRBJ2-2, with D unresolved. V lost 1 base and J lost 3, with 6 bases in between. Per germline, CDR1 MGHDK and CDR2 SYGVNS. The CDR3 extends over 14 amino acids. The CDR3 DNA sequence: TGTGCCAGCAGTGAATTTGGGGACACCGGGGAGCTGTTTTTT. Protein: CASSEFGDTGELFF.

This sequence joins TRBV11-2 and TRBJ2-7; the D is unclear. The V gene's germline CDR1 is SGHAT and CDR2 FQNNGV. The V and J ends lost 5 bases and 7 bases respectively, with 6 bases between them. The CDR3 consists of 10 residues. The DNA of the CDR3 is TGTGCCAGCAGCGGCGTTGAGCAGTACTTC. Its protein product is CASSGVEQYF.

The CDR3 is CASSNGENSNQPQHF. CDR3 DNA: TGTGCCAGCAGCAATGGGGAGAATAGCAATCAGCCCCAGCATTTT. The chain links TRBV2 to TRBJ1-5; D unclear. There are 15 residues in the CDR3. In germline, CDR1 is SNHLY, CDR2 FYNNEI. V was shortened by 6 bases and J by 0 bases, with 12 bases between the two germline ends. The variable domain in full, completed from reference TRBV2 and TRBJ1-5, reads EPEVTQTPSHQVTQMGQEVILRCVPISNHLYFYWYRQILGQKVEFLVSFYNNEISEKSEIFDDQFSVERPDGSNFTLKIRSTKLEDSAMYFCASSNGENSNQPQHFGDGTRLSIL.

The chain has TRBV6-6 and TRBJ1-5, with D perhaps TRBD1 (6 bases). This CDR3 spans 14 amino acids. Germline lookup yields CDR1 MNHNY and CDR2 SVGAGI (reference sequence). V dropped 5 bases and J dropped 3 bases, with 11 bases sitting between them. CDR3 loop: CASSTTGYNQPQHF. The CDR3 region has the DNA TGTGCCAGCAGTACTACAGGGTACAATCAGCCCCAGCATTTT.

The chain combines TRBV10-1 with TRBJ1-1; D is perhaps TRBD1 (6 bases). Per germline, CDR1 WNHNN and CDR2 SYGVQD (reference sequence). Trimming took 4 bases from V and 4 from J, leaving 10 bases between them. The CDR3 contains 13 residues. The CDR3 sequence: CASSGLRGTEAFF. The CDR3 coding sequence is TGCGCCAGCAGTGGGCTCAGGGGCACTGAAGCTTTCTTT.

J is TRBJ1-5 and V is TRBV18, with D possibly matching TRBD1 (5 bases). CDR3 length equals 13 residues. The germline V gene has CDR1 KGHSH and CDR2 LQKENI. Trimming removed 6 bases at V and 4 bases at J, with 10 bases between. The CDR3 loop reads CASSVDRNQPQHF. The CDR3 coding sequence is TGTGCCAGCTCGGTAGACAGAAATCAGCCCCAGCATTTT.

V is TRBV7-6 and J is TRBJ2-2, with D unresolved. Germline V CDR1 and CDR2: SGHVS, FNYEAQ. The CDR3 is 16 residues long. Trimming left V 4 bases short and J 7 bases short, with 19 bases between. This CDR3 is CASSSGRKMLNGELFF. CDR3 sequence (DNA): TGTGCCAGCAGCTCAGGCCGGAAAATGCTTAACGGGGAGCTGTTTTTT.

The rearrangement links TRBV20-1 to TRBJ1-1; D unclear. The germline CDR1 and CDR2 sequences are DFQATT and SNEGSKA (reference sequence). The CDR3 length is 10 residues. Trimming removed 3 bases from V and 4 bases from J, with 3 bases in between. The CDR3 nucleotides are TGCAGTGCTAGTCGCACTGAAGCTTTCTTT. Translated: CSASRTEAFF.

The CDR3 sequence: CASKREGARGNEQFF. The CDR3 DNA is TGTGCCAGCAAGAGGGAGGGCGCGCGGGGCAATGAGCAGTTCTTC. The V and J genes are TRBV5-4 and TRBJ2-1; 7 bases fit TRBD2. From germline, CDR1 is SGHNT and CDR2 YYREEE (reference sequence). J was trimmed by 6 bases and V by 6 bases; bases with no gene match: 12. The CDR3 runs to 15 residues.

The chain carries TRBV27 and TRBJ2-1; D uncertain. Germline lookup yields CDR1 MNHEY and CDR2 SMNVEV (reference sequence). The CDR3 has 14 amino acids. Trimming removed 3 bases at V and 7 bases at J, with 13 bases between. CDR3 sequence (DNA): TGTGCCAGCAGTTTTGAACCAGCTGGTAATGAGCAGTTCTTC. As protein: CASSFEPAGNEQFF.

This clone was observed a few times. J is TRBJ2-7 and V is TRBV6-5, with TRBD2 matching over 14 bases. The CDR3 loop spans 15 amino acids. V shed 6 bases, J shed 4 bases, and the junction held 5 bases outside the gene matches. Germline V gene lookup returns CDR1 MNHEY and CDR2 SVGAGI. The CDR3 bases are TGTGCCAGCAGACTAGGGACTAGCGGGGGTTACGAGCAGTACTTC. It yields the protein CASRLGTSGGYEQYF.

The gene calls are TRBV27 and TRBJ2-1; D might be TRBD2 (5 bases). Per germline, CDR1 MNHEY and CDR2 SMNVEV (reference sequence). V was pared by 2 bases and J by 0 bases, with 5 bases between. CDR3 length equals 14 residues. CDR3: CASSLTSSYNEQFF. Written as DNA, the CDR3 is TGTGCCAGCAGTTTAACTAGCTCCTACAATGAGCAGTTCTTC.

J is TRBJ1-1 and V is TRBV5-6, with D perhaps matching TRBD1 (6 bases). The germline V gene encodes CDR1 SGHDT and CDR2 YYEEEE. The length of the CDR3 is 14 residues. V lost 2 bases, J lost 1 base, and 9 bases lay in between. In DNA, the CDR3 is TGTGCCAGCAGCTTTCAACAGGGGAACACTGAAGCTTTCTTT. Its translation is CASSFQQGNTEAFF.

The chain joins TRBV19 to TRBJ1-5; 8 bases match TRBD1. The CDR3 is 15 residues long. Germline V lookup: CDR1 LNHDA, CDR2 SQIVND (reference sequence). V lost 2 bases to trimming and J lost 4 bases; unmatched junction nucleotides: 4. CDR3 protein: CASSIQGAGNQPQHF. DNA of the CDR3: TGTGCCAGTAGTATACAGGGGGCAGGGAATCAGCCCCAGCATTTT.

The chain is built from TRBV30 and TRBJ2-7, with 10 bases lining up with TRBD2. V dropped 3 bases and J dropped 4; count of bases not matched to a gene: 6. Germline loops: CDR1 GTSNPN, CDR2 SVGIG (reference sequence). This CDR3 spans 14 amino acids. CDR3 DNA sequence: TGTGCCTGGAGCTCTAGCGGGAGTATGTACGAGCAGTACTTC. Translation gives CAWSSSGSMYEQYF.